This TCR beta chain was found in a study of blood T cells in healthy people across ages. On this clonotype: Its cognate antigen is unknown.

Alongside a J-beta primer mix, a sample-barcoded 5' primer served in a second PCR lasting about 7 to 12 cycles. MiXCR, run by TCRdb on the 5' RACE reads, gives a single entry per CDR3 protein. The sample has 600,000 to 650,000 distinct CDR3 sequences, 58% seen once. Between the trimmed V and J ends, which lost 6 bases and 0 bases, there was a span of 13 bases. This CDR3 has 15 amino acids. General study findings and limits: Diversity was higher, and naive CD4+ cells more numerous, in long-lived donors than in aged donors. With donor CMV status unknown, expanded clonotype changes were possibly confounded.

The sequence was collected from a man in his 60s in good health. The specimen sequenced was blood. The chain recombines TRBV12-3 or TRBV12-4 with TRBJ2-3; D is possibly TRBD1 or TRBD2 (5 bases each). CDR3 sequence: CASRERAGSTDTQYF. DNA for the CDR3: TGTGCCAGCAGAGAGAGGGCAGGGAGCACAGATACGCAGTATTTT.